Listed below are T cell receptor beta chains from one sample, sequenced in a study of CD8 T cells in ankylosing spondylitis. A single record per CDR3 protein comes from TCRdb applying MiXCR to the 5' RACE reads. The table includes about 110,000 distinct CDR3 sequences, around 24% detected once. Sequenced sample: synovial fluid, either unsorted or a sorted T cell fraction (not recorded which). The receptors come from a male donor with ankylosing spondylitis. CDR3s include the opening cysteine and the closing phenylalanine or tryptophan. The order of the fields is CDR3 DNA, CDR3 protein, J gene, D gene, clone size, V gene. A D gene is named only where the DNA matches it firmly. Clone sizes are given selectively: once, few, many, or a class where the clone is expanded.

CDR3 DNA: TGCGCCAGCAGCCTGGACAGGGTCACAGATACGCAGTATTTT
CDR3 protein: CASSLDRVTDTQYF
J gene: TRBJ2-3
D gene: TRBD1
clone size: few
V gene: TRBV5-1

CDR3 DNA: TGCAGTGCTACTATTAGGACAGGACTCAGGGGTTTCTACGAGCAGTACTTC
CDR3 protein: CSATIRTGLRGFYEQYF
J gene: TRBJ2-7
D gene: TRBD1
clone size: -
V gene: TRBV20-1

CDR3 DNA: TGTGCCAGCAGCAAAGAGGGGGGGAATGAGCAGTTCTTC
CDR3 protein: CASSKEGGNEQFF
J gene: TRBJ2-1
D gene: -
clone size: -
V gene: TRBV9

CDR3 DNA: TGCAGTGCTCCAGGGGGCCCGAACACTGAAGCTTTCTTT
CDR3 protein: CSAPGGPNTEAFF
J gene: TRBJ1-1
D gene: TRBD1
clone size: many
V gene: TRBV20-1

CDR3 DNA: TGTGCCAGTCCTATAGCGGGCCGGTCCTACAATGAGCAGTTCTTC
CDR3 protein: CASPIAGRSYNEQFF
J gene: TRBJ2-1
D gene: TRBD2
clone size: many
V gene: TRBV2

CDR3 DNA: TGTGCCACCAGCACAGGACAGGCCTCCTACAATGAGCAGTTCTTC
CDR3 protein: CATSTGQASYNEQFF
J gene: TRBJ2-1
D gene: TRBD1
clone size: few
V gene: TRBV15

CDR3 DNA: TGCAGTGTGGGGTCCTACGAGCAGTACTTC
CDR3 protein: CSVGSYEQYF
J gene: TRBJ2-7
D gene: -
clone size: -
V gene: TRBV20-1

CDR3 DNA: TGTGCCAGCAGCCCCGCCGTCTGGACAGGCGAAGGTACCCGATACGAGCAGTACTTC
CDR3 protein: CASSPAVWTGEGTRYEQYF
J gene: TRBJ2-7
D gene: TRBD1
clone size: few
V gene: TRBV5-6

CDR3 DNA: TGTGCCACCAGCAGAGATCTGGGACTAGCGGGAGCAGATACGCAGTATTTT
CDR3 protein: CATSRDLGLAGADTQYF
J gene: TRBJ2-3
D gene: TRBD2
clone size: -
V gene: TRBV15

CDR3 DNA: TGTGCCAGCAGCTTGGGACTAGCGGGAGACGGGGATACGCAGTATTTT
CDR3 protein: CASSLGLAGDGDTQYF
J gene: TRBJ2-3
D gene: TRBD2
clone size: -
V gene: TRBV9

CDR3 DNA: TGTGCCAGCAGCGCGACTAGCGGGAGGGCCGGCGGGGAGCTGTTTTTT
CDR3 protein: CASSATSGRAGGELFF
J gene: TRBJ2-2
D gene: TRBD2
clone size: many
V gene: TRBV9

CDR3 DNA: TGTGCCACCAGCAGAGATCACGGGAGCTCCTACGAGCAGTACTTC
CDR3 protein: CATSRDHGSSYEQYF
J gene: TRBJ2-7
D gene: -
clone size: -
V gene: TRBV15

CDR3 DNA: TGTGCCAGCAGCTTGGTCGGGGTGGGGAATGAAAAACTGTTTTTT
CDR3 protein: CASSLVGVGNEKLFF
J gene: TRBJ1-4
D gene: -
clone size: -
V gene: TRBV5-6

CDR3 DNA: TGTGCCAGCAGCGAGACTGCGGAATCGGCCGGGGAGCTGTTTTTT
CDR3 protein: CASSETAESAGELFF
J gene: TRBJ2-2
D gene: -
clone size: few
V gene: TRBV7-9

CDR3 DNA: TGTGCCAGCAGCTTGTCCCAGGCCACAGATACGCAGTATTTT
CDR3 protein: CASSLSQATDTQYF
J gene: TRBJ2-3
D gene: -
clone size: few
V gene: TRBV11-2

CDR3 DNA: TGTGCCACCGACAGGGCCAATGAGCAGTTCTTC
CDR3 protein: CATDRANEQFF
J gene: TRBJ2-1
D gene: TRBD1
clone size: -
V gene: TRBV6-1

CDR3 DNA: TGTGCCAGCAGCCAGTTTACCGGGGAGCTGTTTTTT
CDR3 protein: CASSQFTGELFF
J gene: TRBJ2-2
D gene: -
clone size: few
V gene: TRBV7-2

CDR3 DNA: TGTGCCAGCAGCTTCCAAGGGACACCTCTGGTGGCCGAGCAGTACTTC
CDR3 protein: CASSFQGTPLVAEQYF
J gene: TRBJ2-7
D gene: -
clone size: -
V gene: TRBV7-9

CDR3 DNA: TGTGCCAGCAGCCTTTTAGCGGGAGGGGATAACAATGAGCAGTTCTTC
CDR3 protein: CASSLLAGGDNNEQFF
J gene: TRBJ2-1
D gene: TRBD2
clone size: -
V gene: TRBV3-1

CDR3 DNA: TGCGCCAGCAGCTTGGTGGCCGGGGAATCTGGGGCCAACGTCCTGACTTTC
CDR3 protein: CASSLVAGESGANVLTF
J gene: TRBJ2-6
D gene: -
clone size: few
V gene: TRBV5-1

CDR3 DNA: TGTGCCAGCACCCGGGACAGTTACACTGAAGCTTTCTTT
CDR3 protein: CASTRDSYTEAFF
J gene: TRBJ1-1
D gene: TRBD1
clone size: many
V gene: TRBV11-2

CDR3 DNA: TGTGCCAGCAGCTTAGCGGATGGCTACACCTTC
CDR3 protein: CASSLADGYTF
J gene: TRBJ1-2
D gene: -
clone size: -
V gene: TRBV7-9

CDR3 DNA: TGTGCCAGCAGCCCCACAGGGGGGAGGAACACCGGGGAGCTGTTTTTT
CDR3 protein: CASSPTGGRNTGELFF
J gene: TRBJ2-2
D gene: TRBD1
clone size: -
V gene: TRBV12-3/TRBV12-4

CDR3 DNA: TGCAGTGCTAGTGGAGACCTCAGTGGTGGCTACACCTTC
CDR3 protein: CSASGDLSGGYTF
J gene: TRBJ1-2
D gene: -
clone size: few
V gene: TRBV20-1

CDR3 DNA: TGTGCCAGCAGCCACGGACAGGGGCCCGGCTCCTATAATTCACCCCTCCACTTT
CDR3 protein: CASSHGQGPGSYNSPLHF
J gene: TRBJ1-6
D gene: TRBD1
clone size: -
V gene: TRBV3-1

CDR3 DNA: TGTGCCAGCTCTCTCCAGGTCGGGGGCTCCAGGGGTGAGCAGTTCTTC
CDR3 protein: CASSLQVGGSRGEQFF
J gene: TRBJ2-1
D gene: -
clone size: -
V gene: TRBV18

CDR3 DNA: TGTGCCAGCAGTTATTTAAATAGGCATCAGCCCCAGCATTTT
CDR3 protein: CASSYLNRHQPQHF
J gene: TRBJ1-5
D gene: -
clone size: many
V gene: TRBV6-5

CDR3 DNA: TGTGCCAGCAGCTTGACGACAGATTCCTACAATGAGCAGTTCTTC
CDR3 protein: CASSLTTDSYNEQFF
J gene: TRBJ2-1
D gene: -
clone size: -
V gene: TRBV5-5

CDR3 DNA: TGCAGTGCTAGGGGGGGGACTACTGGGGAGCTGTTTTTT
CDR3 protein: CSARGGTTGELFF
J gene: TRBJ2-2
D gene: TRBD2
clone size: few
V gene: TRBV20-1

CDR3 DNA: TGTGCCAGCAGCTTAATCGGGGACCTCTACGAGCAGTACTTC
CDR3 protein: CASSLIGDLYEQYF
J gene: TRBJ2-7
D gene: -
clone size: -
V gene: TRBV7-9

CDR3 DNA: TGCAGCGTTGGAGGGCGGACTAGCGGGAGGTATTACAATGAGCAGTTCTTC
CDR3 protein: CSVGGRTSGRYYNEQFF
J gene: TRBJ2-1
D gene: TRBD2
clone size: few
V gene: TRBV29-1

CDR3 DNA: TGCAGCGTTGAATCGTTAGTACACCCGAATGAGCAGTTCTTC
CDR3 protein: CSVESLVHPNEQFF
J gene: TRBJ2-1
D gene: -
clone size: -
V gene: TRBV29-1

CDR3 DNA: TGTGCCACCAGTGATTTCTCGGCTAGCGGGAGTCGGGTAAATGAGCAGTTCTTC
CDR3 protein: CATSDFSASGSRVNEQFF
J gene: TRBJ2-1
D gene: TRBD2
clone size: few
V gene: TRBV24-1